The 18 T cell receptor beta chains listed next were all sequenced from one sample in a study of blood T cell repertoires in COVID-19. Assay used: immunoSEQ multiplex PCR; TCRdb lists only in-frame clones, some missing. The table lists some 60,000 clones, roughly 93% of them singletons. Input material: peripheral blood. These receptors originate from a human donor in a cohort sampled during active COVID-19.

V is TRBV27 and J is TRBJ2-2, with D maybe TRBD2 (6 bases). The CDR3 contains 18 residues. Germline V gene sequence: CDR1 MNHEY, CDR2 SMNVEV (reference sequence). Trimming shortened V by 2 bases and J by 4 bases, and 20 bases separated the two germline ends. DNA for the CDR3: TGTGCCAGCAGTTTAGTTCCCCCCCGGGACTTGAGCACCGGGGAGCTGTTTTTT. It yields the protein CASSLVPPRDLSTGELFF.

The gene calls are TRBV27 and TRBJ2-3, with D perhaps TRBD2 (6 bases). V was cut by 6 bases and J by 4 bases, with 29 bases left in between. This CDR3 is 19 amino acids long. Germline CDR1 reads MNHEY; CDR2 reads SMNVEV (reference sequence). In DNA form, the CDR3 reads TGTGCCAGCAGGCCCTGGGGAGGAGGAGGATCGTCGGGGGCAGATACGCAGTATTTT. Amino acid sequence: CASRPWGGGGSSGADTQYF.

This chain joins TRBV5-1 and TRBJ1-1, with no clear D. Germline CDR1 SGHRS, CDR2 YFSETQ. V was trimmed by 0 bases and J by 10 bases, leaving 10 bases between them. The CDR3 has 12 amino acids. The CDR3 loop is CASSLDWRVAFF. DNA for the CDR3: TGCGCCAGCAGCTTGGACTGGAGGGTAGCTTTCTTT.

This chain joins TRBV5-4 and TRBJ2-3, with TRBD1 matching over 8 bases. The CDR3 contains 15 residues. Per germline, CDR1 SGHNT and CDR2 YYREEE (reference sequence). The J segment lost 4 bases and the V segment lost 9 bases, leaving 13 bases of the junction unmatched. CDR3 in amino acids: CATTPGGLKADTQYF. In nucleotides, the CDR3 is TGTGCCACCACGCCAGGGGGCTTGAAGGCAGATACGCAGTATTTT.

CDR3: CASSRGTSGKETQYF. CDR3 nucleotide sequence: TGTGCCAGCAGCCGAGGGACTAGCGGGAAAGAGACCCAGTACTTC. The rearrangement links TRBV14 to TRBJ2-5; 13 positions agree with TRBD2. The germline gives CDR1 SGHDN, CDR2 FVKESK. The junction had 2 bases not matched to a gene; V was cut back by 4 bases and J by 3 bases. This CDR3 is 15 amino acids long. Full variable domain (remainder filled in from reference TRBV14 and TRBJ2-5): EAGVTQFPSHSVIEKGQTVTLRCDPISGHDNLYWYRRVMGKEIKFLLHFVKESKQDESGMPNNRFLAERTGGTYSTLKVQPAELEDSGVYFCASSRGTSGKETQYFGPGTRLLVL.

This chain links TRBV29-1 with TRBJ2-5; D might be TRBD2 (7 bases). CDR3 length equals 13 residues. Trimming removed 4 bases from V and 4 bases from J, with 13 bases in between. From germline, CDR1 is SQVTM and CDR2 ANQGSEA. CDR3 sequence (DNA): TGCAGCGTTGCCGGGGGGCCTGGAGAGACCCAGTACTTC. This sequence encodes CSVAGGPGETQYF.

This clone appeared a few times. This chain joins TRBV2 and TRBJ2-2, with D unclear. The CDR3 is 15 residues long. The V gene lost 4 bases and the J gene lost 1 base, with 10 bases spanning the gap. Germline values: CDR1 SNHLY, CDR2 FYNNEI. The CDR3 DNA follows: TGTGCCAGCAGTGTTAGGCTAGGGAACACCGGGGAGCTGTTTTTT. This translates into CASSVRLGNTGELFF.

V gene TRBV28 combines with J gene TRBJ2-7, with 10 bases lining up with TRBD1. The CDR3 contains 15 residues. V was clipped by 5 bases and J by 5 bases; unmatched bases: 9. The V gene's germline CDR1 is MDHEN and CDR2 SYDVKM. In DNA form, the CDR3 reads TGTGCCAGCAGTCCCTGGGGACAGGGGACCAACGAGCAGTACTTC. It yields the protein CASSPWGQGTNEQYF.

In DNA, the CDR3 is TGCAGCCTCCTCTTAGACAGGGGAGGCCAAGAGACCCAGTACTTC. The encoded protein is CSLLLDRGGQETQYF. The rearrangement uses TRBV29-1 and TRBJ2-5, with TRBD1 matching 8 bases. Unmatched junction bases numbered 12, after V lost 8 bases and J lost 1 base. The CDR3 covers 15 residues. Germline CDR1 reads SQVTM; CDR2 reads ANQGSEA.

The rearrangement joins TRBV5-1 to TRBJ2-7, with TRBD1 as a possible D gene (5 bases). Trimming took 1 base from V and 2 from J, leaving 13 bases between them. The CDR3 is made up of 15 amino acids. The germline gives CDR1 SGHRS, CDR2 YFSETQ. For the CDR3, the DNA is TGCGCCAGCAGCTTGTATGGGGCAAGCGCCTACGAGCAGTACTTC. This codes for CASSLYGASAYEQYF.

The chain carries TRBV7-9 and TRBJ1-3; D is undetermined. Trimming cost V 5 bases and J 4 bases, with 9 bases left between them. The CDR3 has 13 amino acids. Germline assignment: CDR1 SEHNR and CDR2 FQNEAQ (reference sequence). The CDR3 region is CASSEEMGNTIYF. CDR3 bases: TGTGCCAGCAGCGAGGAGATGGGAAACACCATATATTTT.

V usage is TRBV23-1 and J usage is TRBJ2-5; 9 bases agree with TRBD2. TRBV23-1 is known as an ORF, though its function is uncertain. This CDR3 contains 14 residues. With V trimmed by 5 bases and J by 4 bases, 5 bases remained unmatched. Here the CDR3 DNA reads TGCGCCAGCAGTAGGCAGCGGGGGGCAGAGACCCAGTACTTC. The encoded protein is CASSRQRGAETQYF.

This sequence joins TRBV11-2 and TRBJ1-1; 7 nucleotides agree with TRBD1. After removal of 3 bases from V and 4 bases from J, the junction contained 5 bases not matched to a gene. There are 14 residues in the CDR3. Germline V gene data show CDR1 as SGHAT and CDR2 as FQNNGV. CDR3 DNA: TGTGCCAGCAGCTTCCGTCAGGGGGGCACTGAAGCTTTCTTT. Translating it yields CASSFRQGGTEAFF. The full variable domain, its missing parts supplied by reference TRBV11-2 and TRBJ1-1, is EAGVAQSPRYKIIEKRQSVAFWCNPISGHATLYWYQQILGQGPKLLIQFQNNGVVDDSQLPKDRFSAERLKGVDSTLKIQPAKLEDSAVYLCASSFRQGGTEAFFGQGTRLTVV.

The CDR3 spells CASSSGHGAGQETQYF. Here the CDR3 DNA reads TGTGCCAGCAGCTCAGGACATGGGGCAGGACAAGAGACCCAGTACTTC. This chain uses TRBV7-2 with TRBJ2-5; D might be TRBD1 (5 bases). CDR1 and CDR2 (germline): SGHTA, FQGNSA. The CDR3 is 16 residues long. Trimming stripped 4 bases from V and 2 bases from J, with 17 bases between.

The CDR3 sequence is CASSPSGRKRIGELFF. The CDR3 DNA reads TGTGCCAGCAGCCCTAGCGGGAGGAAGCGTATCGGGGAGCTGTTTTTT. V gene TRBV7-3 combines with J gene TRBJ2-2, with TRBD2 matching 11 bases. Germline V gene sequence: CDR1 SGHTA, CDR2 FQGTGA. With V trimmed by 5 bases and J by 7 bases, 9 bases remained unmatched. CDR3 length equals 16 residues.

The rearrangement joins TRBV11-3 to TRBJ1-1, with 8 bases matching TRBD1. CDR1 is SGHNT, CDR2 YENEEA, per germline. V dropped 7 bases and J dropped 1; count of bases not matched to a gene: 8. The CDR3 totals 15 residues. The CDR3 region has the DNA TGTGCCAGCACACACCGACAGGGGTCGAACACTGAAGCTTTCTTT. It specifies CASTHRQGSNTEAFF.

V gene TRBV18 combines with J gene TRBJ1-4; D is unresolved. Deletions cut 3 bases from V and 3 bases from J, with 8 bases between. Germline V lookup: CDR1 KGHSH, CDR2 LQKENI. The CDR3 contains 14 residues. CDR3 DNA: TGTGCCAGCTCACCGGCTGCTGCTAATGAAAAACTGTTTTTT. Encoded protein: CASSPAAANEKLFF. The full variable domain, rest sourced from reference TRBV18 and TRBJ1-4, is NAGVMQNPRHLVRRRGQEARLRCSPMKGHSHVYWYRQLPEEGLKFMVYLQKENIIDESGMPKERFSAEFPKEGPSILRIQQVVRGDSAAYFCASSPAAANEKLFFGSGTQLSVL.

The V and J genes are TRBV5-4 and TRBJ2-3; the D gene is possibly TRBD2 (6 bases). Germline assignment: CDR1 SGHNT and CDR2 YYREEE (reference sequence). The CDR3 consists of 18 residues. Trimming removed 0 bases at V and 11 bases at J, with 28 bases between. The CDR3 DNA follows: TGTGCCAGCAGCTTGGAATCTTGGAGTGGCAGGACGGGAGATGGGCAGTATTTT. Its protein is CASSLESWSGRTGDGQYF. The variable domain in full, with the rest retrieved from reference TRBV5-4 and TRBJ2-3, is ETGVTQSPTHLIKTRGQQVTLRCSSQSGHNTVSWYQQALGQGPQFIFQYYREEENGRGNFPPRFSGLQFPNYSSELNVNALELDDSALYLCASSLESWSGRTGDGQYFGPGTRLTVL.